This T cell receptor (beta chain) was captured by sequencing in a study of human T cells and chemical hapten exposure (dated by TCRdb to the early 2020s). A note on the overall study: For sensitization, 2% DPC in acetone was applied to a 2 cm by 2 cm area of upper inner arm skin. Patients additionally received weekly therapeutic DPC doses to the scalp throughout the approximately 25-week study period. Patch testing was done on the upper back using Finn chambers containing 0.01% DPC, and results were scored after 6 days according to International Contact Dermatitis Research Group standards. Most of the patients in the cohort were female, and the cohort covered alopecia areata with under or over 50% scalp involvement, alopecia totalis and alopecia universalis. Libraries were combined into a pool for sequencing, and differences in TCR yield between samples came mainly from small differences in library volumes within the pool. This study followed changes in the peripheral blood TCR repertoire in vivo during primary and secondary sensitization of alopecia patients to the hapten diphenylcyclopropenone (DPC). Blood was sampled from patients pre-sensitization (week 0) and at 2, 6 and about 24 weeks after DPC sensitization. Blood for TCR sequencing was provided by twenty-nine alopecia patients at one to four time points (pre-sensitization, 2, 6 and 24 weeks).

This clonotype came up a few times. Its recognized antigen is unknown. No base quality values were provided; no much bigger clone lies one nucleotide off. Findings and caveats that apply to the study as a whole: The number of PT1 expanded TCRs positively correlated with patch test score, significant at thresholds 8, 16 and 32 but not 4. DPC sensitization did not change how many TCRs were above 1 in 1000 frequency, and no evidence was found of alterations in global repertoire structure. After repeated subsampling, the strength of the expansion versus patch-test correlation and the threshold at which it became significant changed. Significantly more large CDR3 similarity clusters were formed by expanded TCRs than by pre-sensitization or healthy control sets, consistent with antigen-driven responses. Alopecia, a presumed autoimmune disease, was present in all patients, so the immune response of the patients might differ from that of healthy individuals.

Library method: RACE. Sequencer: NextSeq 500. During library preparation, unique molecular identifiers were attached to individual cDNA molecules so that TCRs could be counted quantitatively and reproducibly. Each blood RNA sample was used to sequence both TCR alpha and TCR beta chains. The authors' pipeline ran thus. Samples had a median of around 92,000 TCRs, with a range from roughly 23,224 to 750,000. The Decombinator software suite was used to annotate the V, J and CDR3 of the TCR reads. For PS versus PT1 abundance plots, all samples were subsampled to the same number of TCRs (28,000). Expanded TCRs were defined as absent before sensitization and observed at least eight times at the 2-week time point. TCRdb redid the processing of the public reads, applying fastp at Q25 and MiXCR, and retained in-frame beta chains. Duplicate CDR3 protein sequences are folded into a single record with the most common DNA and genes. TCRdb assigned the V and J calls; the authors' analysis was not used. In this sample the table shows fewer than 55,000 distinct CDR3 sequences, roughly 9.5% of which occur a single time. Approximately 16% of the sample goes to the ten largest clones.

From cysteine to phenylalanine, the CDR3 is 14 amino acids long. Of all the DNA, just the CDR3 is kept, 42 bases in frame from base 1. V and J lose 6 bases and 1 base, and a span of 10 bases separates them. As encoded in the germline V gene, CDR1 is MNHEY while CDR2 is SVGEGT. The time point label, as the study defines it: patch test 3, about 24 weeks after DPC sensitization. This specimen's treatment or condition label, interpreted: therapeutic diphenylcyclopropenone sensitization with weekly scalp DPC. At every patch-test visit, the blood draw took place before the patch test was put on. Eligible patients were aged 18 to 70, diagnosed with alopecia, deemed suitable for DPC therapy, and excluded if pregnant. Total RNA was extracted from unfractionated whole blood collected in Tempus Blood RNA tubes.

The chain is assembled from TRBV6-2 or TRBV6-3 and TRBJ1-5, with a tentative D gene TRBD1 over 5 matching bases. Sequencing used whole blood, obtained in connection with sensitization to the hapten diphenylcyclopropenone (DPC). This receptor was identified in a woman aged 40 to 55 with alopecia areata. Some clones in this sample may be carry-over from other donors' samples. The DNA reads TGTGCCAGCAGCCGGTGGGGGAGCAATCAGCCCCAGCATTTT. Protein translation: CASSRWGSNQPQHF.